This record covers a single T cell receptor beta chain. This clone was counted a single time. Its binding antigen is unknown. No base qualities exist here, and no much larger clone lies one base off it. This sample was taken from a study of cytomegalovirus exposure and HLA in healthy donors (dated by TCRdb to 2016 to 2017). General notes on the study: An earlier analysis of some 500 of the donors reported 250 to 300 Gb of sequence data and 117 million unique TCR beta sequences from roughly 200 million T cells. Around 320 gigabases of sequencing data and 78 million or so unique TCR sequences were included in an early release covering under 650 HLA-typed donors. Among the roughly 400 genotyped donors, around 79% belonged to the genetic ancestry cluster associated with self-reported Caucasian donors. The study was designed to test whether signatures of past pathogen exposure could be identified by cataloging public T cell receptors. The study profiled the T cell repertoires of more than 500 subjects by immunosequencing and related them to cytomegalovirus serostatus. Besides the first cohort of roughly 640 subjects, a separate validation cohort made up of 95 to 150 different subjects was used. To predict cytomegalovirus infection status, the study combined high-throughput TCR immunosequencing, statistical association of individual TCRs with disease status, and machine learning. A later analysis re-analyzed previously published TCR beta repertoires from approximately 670 donors and added high-resolution HLA genotyping to study TCR occurrence patterns. In the later analysis, no new phenotypic data were used to find candidate immune exposures; instead, reliance was placed on TCR beta sequences and their occurrence across donors. In an earlier analysis of roughly 540 of the donors, high-throughput TCR beta sequencing was used to judge whether each TCR beta V gene segment behaved as functional or pseudogenic. Donor age, sex, ethnicity and CMV serostatus were compiled alongside the repertoire data. A later genetic analysis took genome-wide SNP genotypes for about 65% of the 666 donors and used that subset as a discovery cohort. Every repertoire in the discovery cohort had been generated on one and the same sequencing platform. Class I and class II HLA loci were covered by the typing at four-digit resolution. The number of typed donors differed by locus: roughly 620-640 for A, B, C, DRB1 and DQB1; 522 for DQA1; around 580 for DPA1; and about 470 for DPB1. Because of strong linkage in the cohort, roughly 5 DR-DQ haplotypes were treated as single units for association and clustering. On average, roughly 240,000 unique TCR beta nucleotide sequences were sequenced per donor among 398 genotyped donors of the cohort, with roughly a sixth of those sequences being non-productive. Broader findings and caveats from the paper: Because some donors lacked HLA typing at each locus, the association tests relied only on the typed subset. The study listed approximately 160 TCR beta chains as associated with cytomegalovirus. Correlated functional status among segregating V segments might be attributable to linkage disequilibrium, but an unknown experimental factor could not be ruled out. A later analysis found that TCR association rates varied across HLA loci, with DRB1 alleles showing the most associated TCRs and HLA-C alleles the fewest. A later analysis found that HLA-associated TCR beta chains were more clonally expanded and had lower generation probabilities than equally common non-associated chains. Some IMGT-functional V segments, including TRBV6-2 and TRBV6-3, could not be told apart with the 87-base-pair reads, so those segments were excluded. Because counts were too low, about 18 rarely observed V segments, including chromosome 9 orphons, were left out of the earlier analysis of some 640 of the donors. According to a later analysis, most CMV-associated TCR beta chains appeared to be HLA-restricted, and the HLA associations seemed to be driven largely by CMV exposure. Three of the identified cytomegalovirus-associated TCR beta chains were confirmed in vitro to be specific for cytomegalovirus antigens. Roughly uniform sequencing depth across donors was assumed in presence/absence analyses, although this assumption may not hold. In both the original and validation cohorts, the classifier was reported to diagnose cytomegalovirus status with high specificity and sensitivity. In this cohort, only TCR beta chains were sequenced, and detectable features were limited by the absence of alpha or paired-chain data. While some public TCRs were present in many individuals, most TCR sequences turned up only very rarely across donors. According to a later analysis, parvovirus B19, influenza, CMV and Epstein-Barr virus appeared linked to several top co-occurrence clusters. The authors suggested that the approach could potentially be generalized to other disease states and immunological phenotypes. A later genetic analysis reported fewer N-insertions in productive TCRs among donors in an Asian-associated ancestry cluster than the roughly 700-donor mean. In a later analysis, 16,951 TCR beta sequences were associated with specific HLA alleles at a false discovery rate of 0.05. For the cohort, immune exposure information was limited to CMV serostatus. An association between a missense DCLRE1C variant and V-gene and J-gene trimming of TCR beta chains was found in a later genetic analysis and replicated in an independent cohort. A further reported finding was that TCR beta sequences accurately predicted the HLA-A and HLA-B alleles for most subjects in the first cohort. Strong co-occurrence of HLA alleles, especially DR and DQ, made assigning TCR associations to individual alleles difficult. An earlier analysis of some 590 of the donors showed that most TCR beta V segments appeared in productive rearrangements either about 87% or about 30% of the time, which broadly matched IMGT annotations. A group of highly shared sequence variants was considered likely to be a technical artifact of the sequencing pipeline.

For CDR1 and CDR2, the germline V gene lists SNHLY and FYNNEI. Counted from cysteine to phenylalanine, this CDR3 has 14 amino acids. The retained sequence is limited to the CDR3, 42 bases, with the frame set at the first base. Trimmed from V: 7 bases; trimmed from J: 9 bases; junction bases lacking a gene match: 7. In total, 666 healthy bone marrow donors made up the cohort. At the time of sampling, every cohort member was nominally healthy, though immune exposures that went unrecorded were likely present. The donor was CMV seronegative and belonged to the group of roughly 330 seronegative cohort members. Every donor gave a peripheral blood sample, and the peripheral blood mononuclear cells from that sample were used for TCR beta sequencing. Genomic DNA was extracted from the blood cell samples with the Qiagen DNeasy Blood Extraction Kit. Libraries were prepared through the immunoSEQ multiplex PCR assay. For the multiplex PCR, a mixture combining 60 forward primers for TCR Vbeta segments and 13 reverse primers for TCR Jbeta segments was used. A multiplex PCR assay on genomic DNA amplified the CDR3 region of rearranged TCR beta genes. The amplified TCR beta libraries were sequenced on the Illumina HiSeq System as 87-base-pair reads. Per the source publication's procedure: In a later analysis, some 80 million unique TCR beta chains were counted across the roughly 700 repertoires, and approximately 11 million of these chains were shared by at least two donors. A nearest-neighbor algorithm error-corrected the raw reads and collapsed the reads into unique sequences, merging closely related sequences to remove PCR and sequencing errors. CDR3 sequences were aligned to IMGT reference sequences to assign V, D and J gene segments. For a sequence to be retained, a match of at least six nucleotides was required to both a V gene segment and a J gene segment. Rearrangements were called productive when the CDR3 lacked stop codons and stayed in frame with V and J; all others were non-productive. Following IMGT convention, CDR3 was defined as the stretch from the second conserved V-encoded cysteine to the conserved J-encoded phenylalanine. The earlier analysis of 450 to 750 of the donors excluded any sequence lacking an unambiguous match to a single V gene segment. In an earlier analysis of some 590 of the donors, a V segment was called functional when productive rearrangements were above 56.7%, and segregating when the standard deviation between donors exceeded 5%. A statistical classification framework was built to diagnose cytomegalovirus status from the catalog of TCR beta chain sequences. In a later analysis, TCR nucleotide sequences were compared against IMGT/GENE-DB human TR gene sequences so that V and J genes could be assigned. A later analysis assigned CDR3 sequences and most-parsimonious VDJ recombination scenarios with the TCRdist pipeline. In a later analysis, each TCR beta chain was defined by its CDR3 amino acid sequence together with its V-gene family, and reads without a unique V-gene family were excluded. A later analysis removed several hundred highly shared, low-generation-probability nucleotide sequences to deal with suspected cross-contamination and a sequencing artifact. A later analysis calculated a clonal expansion index for each public chain from normalized within-repertoire ranks of inferred template counts. In a later analysis, generation probabilities were computed with a VDJ recombination model fitted to out-of-frame rearrangements, and the resulting probabilities were checked against IGoR. Hypergeometric tests were used in a later analysis to score TCR-TCR, TCR-HLA and TCR-CMV co-occurrence, with a repertoire-size bias correction applied to the TCR pairs. To estimate false discovery rates, a later analysis permuted the HLA or CMV assignments 20 times. In a later analysis, co-occurring TCRs were grouped using DBSCAN, and TCRdist sequence similarity was added for clustering within HLA-allele-positive subsets. For co-occurrence clustering, repertoires with fewer than 30,000 or more than 120,000 public chains were excluded, along with about five repertoires with anomalous nucleotide sharing. In TCRdb, the immuneACCESS table is reduced to in-frame sequences with V and J assigned. These tables do not hold every clone; where another copy was compared, an unresolved V gene accounts for under half, and the others remain unexplained. From that table come the V and J calls and clone size; the DNA was used to work out D and trimming. Present in this sample are more than 100,000 clones, more than 70% of which were seen just once. The ten most abundant clones make up over 0.2% of the sample.

Sequenced input: PBMCs. The sequence was obtained from a man aged 50 or older in good health and CMV-seronegative. The V gene is TRBV2 and the J gene is TRBJ1-6; 9 middle bases align to TRBD1. The sequenced DNA is TGTGCCAGCACCCGGGACAGGGTTGGTTCACCCCTCCACTTT. It is translated as CASTRDRVGSPLHF.